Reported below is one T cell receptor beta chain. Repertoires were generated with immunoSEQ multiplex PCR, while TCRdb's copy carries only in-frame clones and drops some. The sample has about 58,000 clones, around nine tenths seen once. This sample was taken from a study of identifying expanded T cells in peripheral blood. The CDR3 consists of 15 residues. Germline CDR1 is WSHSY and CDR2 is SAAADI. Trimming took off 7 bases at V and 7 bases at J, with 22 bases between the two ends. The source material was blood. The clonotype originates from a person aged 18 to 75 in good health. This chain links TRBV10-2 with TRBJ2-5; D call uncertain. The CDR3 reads CASIPRVGPVVTQYF. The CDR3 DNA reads TGCGCCAGCATCCCGAGAGTTGGGCCCGTGGTGACCCAGTACTTC.